This T cell receptor (beta chain) was profiled in a study of T cells after yellow fever vaccination. The wider study: Low-cell-number fractions were prepared with SMART-Seq v4 Ultra Low Input.

Each CDR3 protein gets one entry after TCRdb re-called the 5' RACE reads with MiXCR. Of under 200,000 distinct CDR3 sequences in the sample, around 10% were seen once. This CDR3 spans 14 amino acids. Trimming left V 3 bases short and J 3 bases short, with 12 bases between. Germline CDR1 SGDLS, CDR2 YYNGEE. On this clonotype: As yet, its antigen is unknown.

Study-wide points: Among all clonotypes, a small share was observed in both CD4 and CD8 compartments. The secondary response was weaker, and its peak arrived faster, on day 5 versus 15. Clones from primary vaccination mostly reappeared after the booster (around 96% CD4, just over 85% CD8).

The sequence was collected from a man younger than 30 who received the YFV17D yellow fever vaccine. The chain joins TRBV9 to TRBJ2-5; no clear D. The source was CD8+ T cells sorted from PBMCs, collected 15 days after the yellow fever booster vaccination. The CDR3 DNA reads as TGTGCCAGCAGCGCCCTTCAGGATAAAGAGACCCAGTACTTC. Encoded protein: CASSALQDKETQYF. Complete variable domain (other parts from reference TRBV9 and TRBJ2-5): DSGVTQTPKHLITATGQRVTLRCSPRSGDLSVYWYQQSLDQGLQFLIQYYNGEERAKGNILERFSAQQFPDLHSELNLSSLELGDSALYFCASSALQDKETQYFGPGTRLLVL.